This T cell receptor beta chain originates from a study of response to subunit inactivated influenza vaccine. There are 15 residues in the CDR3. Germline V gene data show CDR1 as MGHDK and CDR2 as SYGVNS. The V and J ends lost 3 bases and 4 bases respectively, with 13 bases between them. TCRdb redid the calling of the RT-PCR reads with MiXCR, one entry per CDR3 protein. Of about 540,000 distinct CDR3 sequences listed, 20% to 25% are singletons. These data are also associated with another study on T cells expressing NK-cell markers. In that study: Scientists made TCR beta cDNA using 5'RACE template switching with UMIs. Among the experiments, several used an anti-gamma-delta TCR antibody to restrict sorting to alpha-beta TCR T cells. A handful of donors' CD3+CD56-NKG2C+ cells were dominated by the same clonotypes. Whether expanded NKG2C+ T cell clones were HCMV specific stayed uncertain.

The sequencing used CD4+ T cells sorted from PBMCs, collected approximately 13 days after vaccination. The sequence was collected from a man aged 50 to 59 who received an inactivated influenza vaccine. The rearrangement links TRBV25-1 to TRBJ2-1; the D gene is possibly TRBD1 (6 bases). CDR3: CASSEAGTRYNEQFF. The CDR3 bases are TGTGCCAGCAGTGAGGCAGGGACAAGATACAATGAGCAGTTCTTC.